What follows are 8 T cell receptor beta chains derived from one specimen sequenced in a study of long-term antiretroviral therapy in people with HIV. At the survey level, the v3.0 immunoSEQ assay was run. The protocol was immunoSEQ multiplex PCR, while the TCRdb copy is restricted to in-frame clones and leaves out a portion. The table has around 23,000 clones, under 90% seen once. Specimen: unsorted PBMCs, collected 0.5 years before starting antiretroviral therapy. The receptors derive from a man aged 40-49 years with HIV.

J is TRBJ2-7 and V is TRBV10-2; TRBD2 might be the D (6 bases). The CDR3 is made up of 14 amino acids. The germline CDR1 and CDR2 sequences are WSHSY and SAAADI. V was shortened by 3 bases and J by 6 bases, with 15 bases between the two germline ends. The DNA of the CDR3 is TGCGCCAGCAGTGAAGACCGGGGAGGTTCCGAGCAGTACTTC. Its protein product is CASSEDRGGSEQYF.

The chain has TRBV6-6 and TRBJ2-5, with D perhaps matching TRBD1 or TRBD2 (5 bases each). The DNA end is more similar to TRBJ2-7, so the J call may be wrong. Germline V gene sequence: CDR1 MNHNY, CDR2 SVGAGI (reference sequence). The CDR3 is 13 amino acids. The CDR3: CASSLIRGDEQYF. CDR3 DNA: TGTGCCAGCAGTTTAATTCGAGGGGACGAGCAGTACTTC.

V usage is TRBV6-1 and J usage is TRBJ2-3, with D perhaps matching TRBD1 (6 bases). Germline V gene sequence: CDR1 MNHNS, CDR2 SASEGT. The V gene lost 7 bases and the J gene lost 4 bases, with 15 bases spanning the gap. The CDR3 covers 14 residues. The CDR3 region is CASIQQGLSDTQYF. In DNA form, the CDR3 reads TGTGCCAGCATTCAACAGGGTCTCTCAGATACGCAGTATTTT.

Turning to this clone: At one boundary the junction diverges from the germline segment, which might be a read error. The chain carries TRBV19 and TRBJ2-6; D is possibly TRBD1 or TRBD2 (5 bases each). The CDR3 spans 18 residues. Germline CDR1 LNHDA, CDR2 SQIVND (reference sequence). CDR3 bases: TGTGCCAGTAGTATAGACTGGGGGTTCAACTCTGGGGCCAACGCCCTGACTTTC. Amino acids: CASSIDWGFNSGANALTF.

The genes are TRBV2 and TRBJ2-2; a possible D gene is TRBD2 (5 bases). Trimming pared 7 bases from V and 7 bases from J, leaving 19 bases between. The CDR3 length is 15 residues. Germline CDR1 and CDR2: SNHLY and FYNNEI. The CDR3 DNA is TGTGCCAGCAAGGACGGGAAAAGGGATGTCGGGGAGCTGTTTTTT. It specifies CASKDGKRDVGELFF. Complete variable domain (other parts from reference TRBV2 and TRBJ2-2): EPEVTQTPSHQVTQMGQEVILRCVPISNHLYFYWYRQILGQKVEFLVSFYNNEISEKSEIFDDQFSVERPDGSNFTLKIRSTKLEDSAMYFCASKDGKRDVGELFFGEGSRLTVL.

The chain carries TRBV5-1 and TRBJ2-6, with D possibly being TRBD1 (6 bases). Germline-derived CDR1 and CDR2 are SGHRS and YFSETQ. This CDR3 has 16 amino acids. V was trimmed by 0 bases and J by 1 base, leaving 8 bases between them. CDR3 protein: CASSLEGGSGANVLTF. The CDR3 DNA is TGCGCCAGCAGCTTGGAAGGGGGATCTGGGGCCAACGTCCTGACTTTC. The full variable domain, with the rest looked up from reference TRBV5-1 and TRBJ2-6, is KAGVTQTPRYLIKTRGQQVTLSCSPISGHRSVSWYQQTPGQGLQFLFEYFSETQRNKGNFPGRFSGRQFSNSRSEMNVSTLELGDSALYLCASSLEGGSGANVLTFGAGSRLTVL.

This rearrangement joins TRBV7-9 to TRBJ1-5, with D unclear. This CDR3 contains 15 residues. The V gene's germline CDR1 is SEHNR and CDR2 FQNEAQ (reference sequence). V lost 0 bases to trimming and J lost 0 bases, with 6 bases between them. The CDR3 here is CASSLAGYSNQPQHF. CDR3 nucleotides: TGTGCCAGCAGCTTAGCAGGCTATAGCAATCAGCCCCAGCATTTT.

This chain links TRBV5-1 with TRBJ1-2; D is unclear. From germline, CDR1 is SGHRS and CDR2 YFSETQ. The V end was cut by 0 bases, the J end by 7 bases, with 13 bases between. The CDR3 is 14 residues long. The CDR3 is CASSLEGRTGGYTF. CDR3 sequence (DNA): TGCGCCAGCAGCTTGGAGGGAAGGACGGGTGGCTACACCTTC.